Presented here are 10 T cell receptor beta chains from one specimen sequenced in a study of regulatory T cells in long-lasting Graves disease. Time point denoted: newly diagnosed GD, antithyroid drugs for less than 3 months. After RNA was extracted from PBMCs, the TCR library was made from it. CDR3 regions were amplified by Arm-PCR using iRepertoire HTBI primers to build TCR beta libraries. From the multiplex PCR reads, TCRdb called clonotypes with MiXCR, one entry per CDR3 protein. Of a few hundred thousand distinct CDR3 sequences in the sample, around 20% were seen once. The sample consisted of peripheral blood mononuclear cells (PBMCs), taken at new diagnosis, from a patient treated with antithyroid drugs. These receptors all come from a female donor with Graves disease.

At least ten counts were recorded for this clonotype. Here the CDR3 DNA reads TGCAGTGCTAGCCCGGGAGGCGGTGAGCAGTTCTTC. This translates into CSASPGGGEQFF. This chain joins TRBV20-1 and TRBJ2-1; TRBD2 matches at 7 bases. CDR1 and CDR2 from the germline V gene are DFQATT and SNEGSKA (reference sequence). The CDR3 loop spans 12 amino acids. Trimming took 3 bases from V and 9 from J; bases not matched to a gene: 5.

This clonotype was counted many times. This chain links TRBV7-2 with TRBJ2-7; 13 nucleotides match TRBD2. Germline V CDR1 and CDR2: SGHTA, FQGNSA. The V gene end was trimmed by 6 bases and the J gene end by 5 bases; junction bases not matched to a gene: 4. The CDR3 length is 14 residues. As DNA, the CDR3 is TGTGCCAGCAGTCGGACTAGCGGGAGCCACGAGCAGTACTTC. Its protein product is CASSRTSGSHEQYF.

This clonotype was seen many times. This rearrangement joins TRBV20-1 to TRBJ1-2; D is possibly TRBD1 (5 bases). The germline gives CDR1 DFQATT, CDR2 SNEGSKA (reference sequence). This CDR3 spans 11 amino acids. Trimming stripped 5 bases from V and 7 bases from J, with 11 bases between. The CDR3 nucleotides read TGCAGTGCTGGGACTGACCCTGGCTACACCTTC. Translation: CSAGTDPGYTF.

This clonotype has only one observation. This sequence may be a read error, since a much larger clone differs from it by one base. J is TRBJ2-5 and V is TRBV6-1; D is possibly TRBD2 (5 bases). The CDR3 has 12 residues. Trimming left V 5 bases short and J 11 bases short, with 15 bases between. Germline CDR1 MNHNS, CDR2 SASEGT. The CDR3 DNA follows: TGTGCCAGCAGTCCCCGTTTGTGGGAGCAGTACTTC. This codes for CASSPRLWEQYF.

The chain links TRBV25-1 to TRBJ1-4, with D unclear. The V gene lost 5 bases and the J gene lost 3 bases, with 16 bases spanning the gap. Germline V gene data show CDR1 as MGHDK and CDR2 as SYGVNS. This CDR3 is 16 amino acids long. The CDR3 loop is CASSPPGVSANEKLFF. The CDR3 DNA is TGTGCCAGCAGTCCCCCGGGTGTCAGCGCTAATGAAAAACTGTTTTTT.

This clonotype was recorded many times. V usage is TRBV12-3 or TRBV12-4 and J usage is TRBJ1-5; 7 bases align to TRBD1. The V gene end was trimmed by 3 bases and the J gene end by 1 base; junction bases not matched to a gene: 6. The CDR3 runs to 16 residues. CDR3 nucleotides: TGTGCCAGCAGTTTCGACAGGGTAGGGAGCAATCAGCCCCAGCATTTT. It yields the protein CASSFDRVGSNQPQHF.

This clonotype was observed many times. The J gene is TRBJ2-5, the V gene TRBV2; D may be TRBD2 (6 bases). There are 15 residues in the CDR3. Trimming cost V 3 bases and J 1 base, with 12 bases left between them. Germline V gene lookup returns CDR1 SNHLY and CDR2 FYNNEI. The DNA for the CDR3 is TGTGCCAGCAGTGAGGGACTGCAAAGCCAAGAGACCCAGTACTTC. Protein sequence: CASSEGLQSQETQYF.

Many counts were recorded for this clonotype. The chain has TRBV10-3 and TRBJ1-6; maybe TRBD1 (6 bases). The germline CDR1 and CDR2 sequences are ENHRY and SYGVKD. Between the trimmed V and J ends, which lost 0 bases and 7 bases, there was a span of 13 bases. The CDR3 totals 16 residues. CDR3 sequence: CAISESGGARNSPLHF. CDR3 coding DNA: TGTGCCATCAGTGAGTCGGGGGGGGCCCGAAATTCACCCCTCCACTTT.

This sequence joins TRBV19 and TRBJ2-7; the D is unclear. The V gene's germline CDR1 is LNHDA and CDR2 SQIVND (reference sequence). This CDR3 has 9 amino acids. V was trimmed by 7 bases and J by 6 bases, leaving 4 bases between them. In nucleotides, the CDR3 is TGTGCCAGTACTTGCGAGCAGTACTTC. Translated, it gives CASTCEQYF.

This clonotype was recorded at least ten times. The chain recombines TRBV20-1 with TRBJ2-5; D is undetermined. CDR1 DFQATT and CDR2 SNEGSKA come from the germline V gene (reference sequence). V was shortened by 3 bases and J by 5 bases, with 22 bases between the two germline ends. The CDR3 spans 16 residues. The CDR3 sequence: CSASPPLVGLGETQYF. Here the CDR3 DNA reads TGCAGTGCTAGTCCCCCTTTGGTAGGGCTGGGGGAGACCCAGTACTTC.